These 13 T cell receptor beta chains were sequenced from one sample in a study of OX40 agonist ivuxolimab in advanced cancers. Using immunoSEQ multiplex PCR, the repertoire was profiled, and TCRdb retains in-frame clones only, with some absent. The repertoire holds 65,000 to 75,000 clones, 75% to 90% seen once, with about 0.83% in the top ten. Sequences were derived from CD4+ or CD8+ T cells sorted from blood, sampled in a trial of the OX40 agonist ivuxolimab. Receptors originate from an adult with an advanced solid tumor such as melanoma, head and neck, liver or kidney cancer.

The V and J genes are TRBV16 and TRBJ2-7; TRBD1 matches at 8 bases. After removal of 1 base from V and 4 bases from J, the junction contained 6 bases not matched to a gene. This CDR3 comprises 15 residues. Germline loops: CDR1 KGHSY, CDR2 FQNENV. CDR3 nucleotide sequence: TGTGCCAGCAGCCAATTCCAGGGGGCGAGTTACGAGCAGTACTTC. Translated, it gives CASSQFQGASYEQYF.

This clone has more than one count but fewer than ten. The chain couples TRBV29-1 to TRBJ1-2; D perhaps matches TRBD1 (5 bases). Per the germline V gene, CDR1 is SQVTM and CDR2 is ANQGSEA. The CDR3 sequence is 13 residues long. Trimming took 2 bases from V and 7 from J, leaving 14 bases between them. CDR3 DNA: TGCAGCGTTGAATTGAATGGGGGTAGTGGCTACACCTTC. As protein: CSVELNGGSGYTF.

The V and J genes are TRBV5-6 and TRBJ2-2; 13 bases agree with TRBD2. With V trimmed by 0 bases and J by 5 bases, 1 base remained unmatched. CDR3 length equals 16 residues. Per germline, CDR1 SGHDT and CDR2 YYEEEE. The CDR3 is CASSLGLAGGTGELFF. The CDR3 bases are TGTGCCAGCAGCTTGGGACTAGCGGGGGGAACCGGGGAGCTGTTTTTT.

The rearrangement joins TRBV5-1 to TRBJ2-3, with 12 bases lining up with TRBD2. Germline V gene data show CDR1 as SGHRS and CDR2 as YFSETQ. The ends lost 0 bases at V and 2 bases at J; junction bases unmatched: 1. CDR3 length: 16 amino acids. As DNA, the CDR3 is TGCGCCAGCAGCTTGGGACTAGCGGGAGTCACAGATACGCAGTATTTT. Translated: CASSLGLAGVTDTQYF.

This clone has only a few counts. J is TRBJ2-1 and V is TRBV7-9, with a possible D match to TRBD2 (7 bases). The CDR3 is 16 amino acids. Germline CDR1 is SEHNR and CDR2 is FQNEAQ (reference sequence). V lost 4 bases to trimming and J lost 9 bases, with 22 bases between them. The CDR3 region has the DNA TGTGCCAGCAGCTCCAACAGGGCACGGGGGGTCGTTGAGCAGTTCTTC. The encoded protein is CASSSNRARGVVEQFF. Based on the CDR3 plus reference TRBV7-9 and TRBJ2-1, the full variable domain is DTGVSQNPRHKITKRGQNVTFRCDPISEHNRLYWYRQTLGQGPEFLTYFQNEAQLEKSRLLSDRFSAERPKGSFSTLEIQRTEQGDSAMYLCASSSNRARGVVEQFFGPGTRLTVL.

This clone was detected once. This chain connects TRBV5-1 to TRBJ2-1, with unresolved D. Germline-derived CDR1 and CDR2 are SGHRS and YFSETQ. Deletions cut 0 bases from V and 0 bases from J, with 7 bases between. This CDR3 is 15 amino acids long. The chain's CDR3 is CASSLGSSSYNEQFF. The CDR3 DNA is TGCGCCAGCAGCTTGGGTTCCAGCTCCTACAATGAGCAGTTCTTC.

This clone was counted a few times. V gene TRBV30 combines with J gene TRBJ1-5; D is undetermined. Germline CDR1 reads GTSNPN; CDR2 reads SVGIG (reference sequence). There are 12 residues in the CDR3. V was cut by 3 bases and J by 10 bases, with 13 bases left in between. CDR3 residues: CAWRYGGGPQHF. In DNA form, the CDR3 reads TGTGCCTGGAGGTACGGCGGAGGACCCCAGCATTTT.

J is TRBJ2-6 and V is TRBV27; D may match TRBD1 or TRBD2 (5 bases each). The germline V and J ends were trimmed by 5 bases and 2 bases, with 22 bases remaining between them. The CDR3 loop spans 19 amino acids. CDR1 is MNHEY, CDR2 SMNVEV, per germline (reference sequence). The CDR3 DNA reads as TGTGCCAGCAGTCCCCCTCGGGGCCCCCTTAGAACTGGGGCCAACGTCCTGACTTTC. Residues: CASSPPRGPLRTGANVLTF.

V and J are TRBV7-9 and TRBJ1-6; D call uncertain. The V and J ends lost 5 bases and 4 bases respectively, with 12 bases between them. CDR1 SEHNR and CDR2 FQNEAQ come from the germline V gene (reference sequence). This CDR3 is built from 15 residues. DNA of the CDR3: TGTGCCAGCAGCCGGACCCAAAATTATAATTCACCCCTCCACTTT. Its translation: CASSRTQNYNSPLHF.

The V and J genes are TRBV10-2 and TRBJ2-7, with D possibly TRBD2 on 6 matching bases. The germline V gene has CDR1 WSHSY and CDR2 SAAADI. The CDR3 runs to 12 residues. The ends were cut back, 6 bases at V and 2 bases at J, with 8 bases in the middle. The chain's CDR3 is CASRRETYEQYF. As DNA, the CDR3 is TGCGCCAGCAGGCGGGAAACCTACGAGCAGTACTTC.

This chain connects TRBV5-1 to TRBJ1-4; D is ambiguous. V lost 4 bases and J lost 0, with 10 bases in between. The CDR3 has 15 residues. Germline loops: CDR1 SGHRS, CDR2 YFSETQ. The CDR3 is CASSAAGTTNEKLFF. The CDR3 bases are TGCGCCAGCAGCGCAGCGGGGACAACTAATGAAAAACTGTTTTTT.

This sequence joins TRBV28 and TRBJ1-5; D call uncertain. The germline CDR1 and CDR2 sequences are MDHEN and SYDVKM. V lost 6 bases and J 3 bases, leaving 15 bases between the germline ends. The length of the CDR3 is 15 residues. The CDR3 here is CASRSPSGYNQPQHF. Here the CDR3 DNA reads TGTGCCAGCAGGTCACCGTCAGGTTACAATCAGCCCCAGCATTTT.

This clone appeared a single time. V gene TRBV27 combines with J gene TRBJ2-5; 9 bases are a match to TRBD1. The germline CDR1 and CDR2 sequences are MNHEY and SMNVEV (reference sequence). The CDR3 spans 14 residues. Germline trimming cut 5 bases from V and 2 bases from J; bases unmatched to any gene: 3. The CDR3: CASSPGQGQETQYF. In nucleotides, the CDR3 is TGTGCCAGCAGTCCCGGACAGGGGCAAGAGACCCAGTACTTC.